The rows below give T cell receptor beta chains drawn from one sample of a study of CD8+ T cells in alopecia areata. Generated by immunoSEQ multiplex PCR, the TCRdb table keeps only in-frame clones and is missing some. The table includes about 200,000 clones, more than 45% detected once. The source was CD4+ T cells sorted from blood, collected at week 0. Receptors were obtained from a human donor with alopecia areata. Each CDR3 is given with its conserved first and last residue. The D gene is left open where the match is weak. The size field is filled for only some rows; it gives once, few, many or a size class.

.	TRBV30	TRBJ1-4	.	TGTGCCTGGACGTTGCCCACAACTAATGAAAAACTGTTTTTT	CAWTLPTTNEKLFF
.	TRBV7-9	TRBJ1-2	.	TGTGCCAGCAGCTTAGCAGGTGGCGGCTACACCTTC	CASSLAGGGYTF
.	TRBV11-2	TRBJ1-1	.	TGTGCCAGCAGCCGACCGGGGCGGGTAATGAACACTGAAGCTTTCTTT	CASSRPGRVMNTEAFF
few	TRBV5-1	TRBJ2-7	TRBD2	TGCGCCAGCAGTGGGAGGGTCTACGAGCAGTACTTC	CASSGRVYEQYF
few	TRBV9	TRBJ2-3	TRBD2	TGTGCCAGCACCCCGGGACTAGCGGGGGGAGACCTCACAGATACGCAGTATTTT	CASTPGLAGGDLTDTQYF
once	TRBV7-2	TRBJ2-7	TRBD2	TGTGCCAGCAGCTTGACAAGGGAGGGGAGGCAGTACTTC	CASSLTREGRQYF
.	TRBV15	TRBJ1-5	.	TGTGCCACCAGCAGAGGGCAGGGCAGCAATCAGCCCCAGCATTTT	CATSRGQGSNQPQHF
.	TRBV4-1	TRBJ1-5	.	TGCGCCAGCAGCCACGTCGGTCAGGGTCGCAATCAGCCCCAGCATTTT	CASSHVGQGRNQPQHF
.	TRBV7-9	TRBJ2-2	.	TGTGCCAGCAGCTTGGGAGACACCGGGGAGCTGTTTTTT	CASSLGDTGELFF
few	TRBV5-4	TRBJ2-3	.	TGTGCCAGCAGTTTGAATAGCGGTTCTAGCACAGATACGCAGTATTTT	CASSLNSGSSTDTQYF
.	TRBV18	TRBJ1-2	TRBD1	TGTGCCAGCTCACCCAGTGAGGGGGCGCGCTATGGCTACACCTTC	CASSPSEGARYGYTF
.	TRBV5-1	TRBJ1-6	.	TGCGCCAGCAGCTTGGCCGGGGCCTCCTATAATTCACCCCTCCACTTT	CASSLAGASYNSPLHF
few	TRBV6-1	TRBJ1-5	.	TGTGCCAGCAGTGAACCAGGGATCAGCAATCAGCCCCAGCATTTT	CASSEPGISNQPQHF
once	TRBV7-3	TRBJ1-5	.	TGTGCCAGCAGCCCTTTCCGGGAGAATCAGCCCCAGCATTTT	CASSPFRENQPQHF
once	TRBV9	TRBJ2-7	.	TGTGCCAGCAGCGGAGGGGAGTTCTCCTACGAGCAGTACTTC	CASSGGEFSYEQYF
.	TRBV7-2	TRBJ2-7	.	TGTGCCAGCAGCTTAGACTTAGCCATGACCTTCTACGAGCAGTACTTC	CASSLDLAMTFYEQYF
.	TRBV29-1	TRBJ1-2	.	TGCAGCGTTGGGGCACCTTCTCACACCTTC	CSVGAPSHTF
once	TRBV11-2	TRBJ2-1	.	TGTGCCAGCAGCTTAGAAGGTGGGTCTTACAATGAGCAGTTCTTC	CASSLEGGSYNEQFF
.	TRBV10-3	TRBJ2-3	.	TGTGCCATCAGCCCCCAGCATCCGGGAGCCGCAGATACGCAGTATTTT	CAISPQHPGAADTQYF
.	TRBV9	TRBJ2-2	.	TGTGCCAGCAGCGCCTCGGGAACCGGGGAGCTGTTTTTT	CASSASGTGELFF
.	TRBV4-2	TRBJ2-1	.	TGTGCCAGCAGCCAAGATCTCGCCATGTCGGACAATGAGCAGTTCTTC	CASSQDLAMSDNEQFF
few	TRBV29-1	TRBJ2-3	TRBD2	TGCAGCGTTGACAGAGCGGGGGTTACAGATACGCAGTATTTT	CSVDRAGVTDTQYF